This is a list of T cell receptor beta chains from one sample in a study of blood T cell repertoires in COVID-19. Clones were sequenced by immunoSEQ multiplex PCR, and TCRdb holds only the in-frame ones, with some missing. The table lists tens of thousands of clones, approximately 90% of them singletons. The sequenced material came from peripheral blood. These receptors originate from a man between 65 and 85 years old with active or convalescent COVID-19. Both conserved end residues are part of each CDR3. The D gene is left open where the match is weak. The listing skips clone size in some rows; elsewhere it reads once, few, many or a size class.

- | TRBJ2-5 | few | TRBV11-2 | CASSFSEETQYF | TGTGCCAGCAGCTTTAGCGAAGAGACCCAGTACTTC
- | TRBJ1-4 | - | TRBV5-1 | CASSPEDSTNEKLFF | TGCGCCAGCAGCCCGGAGGATTCAACTAATGAAAAACTGTTTTTT
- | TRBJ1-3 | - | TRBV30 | CAWSVASGNTIYF | TGTGCCTGGAGTGTAGCGTCGGGAAACACCATATATTTT
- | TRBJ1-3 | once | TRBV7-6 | CASSLEGKGNTIYF | TGTGCCAGCAGCTTAGAGGGGAAGGGCAACACCATATATTTT
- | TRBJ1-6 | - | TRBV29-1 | CSVGELYNSPLHF | TGCAGCGTTGGTGAACTCTATAATTCACCCCTCCACTTT
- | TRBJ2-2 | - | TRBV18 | CASSPGGATGELFF | TGTGCCAGCTCACCAGGAGGAGCCACCGGGGAGCTGTTTTTT
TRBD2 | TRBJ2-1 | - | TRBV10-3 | CAISELSGSGFNEQFF | TGTGCCATCAGTGAGTTAAGCGGGAGTGGGTTTAATGAGCAGTTCTTC
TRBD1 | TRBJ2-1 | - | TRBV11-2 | CASSWARDRVANEQFF | TGTGCCAGCAGCTGGGCACGGGACAGGGTGGCCAATGAGCAGTTCTTC
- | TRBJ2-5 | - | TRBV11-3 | CASSPRGGVGETQYF | TGTGCCAGCAGCCCGAGGGGGGGCGTAGGGGAGACCCAGTACTTC
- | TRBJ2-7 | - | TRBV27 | CASSNSKISYEQYF | TGTGCCAGCAGCAACAGCAAGATCTCCTACGAGCAGTACTTC